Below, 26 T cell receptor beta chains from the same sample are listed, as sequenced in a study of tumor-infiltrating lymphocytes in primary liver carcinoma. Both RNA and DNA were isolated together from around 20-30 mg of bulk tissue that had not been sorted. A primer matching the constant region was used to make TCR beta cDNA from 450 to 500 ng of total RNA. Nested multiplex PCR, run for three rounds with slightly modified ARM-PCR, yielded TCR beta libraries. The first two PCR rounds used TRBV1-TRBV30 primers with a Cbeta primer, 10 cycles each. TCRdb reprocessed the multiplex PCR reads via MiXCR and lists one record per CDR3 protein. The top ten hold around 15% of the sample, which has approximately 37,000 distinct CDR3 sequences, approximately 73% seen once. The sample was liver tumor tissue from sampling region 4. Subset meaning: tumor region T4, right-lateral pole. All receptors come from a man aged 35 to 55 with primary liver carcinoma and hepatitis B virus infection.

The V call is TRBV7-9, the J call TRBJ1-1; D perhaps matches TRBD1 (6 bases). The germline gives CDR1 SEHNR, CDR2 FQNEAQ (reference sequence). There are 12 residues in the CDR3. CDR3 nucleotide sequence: TGTACCAACAGCATGGACAGTTGGGAAGCTTTCTTT. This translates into CTNSMDSWEAFF. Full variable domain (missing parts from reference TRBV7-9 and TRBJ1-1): DTGVSQNPRHKITKRGQNVTFRCDPISEHNRLYWYRQTLGQGPEFLTYFQNEAQLEKSRLLSDRFSAERPKGSFSTLEIQRTEQGDSAMYLCTNSMDSWEAFFGQGTRLTVV.

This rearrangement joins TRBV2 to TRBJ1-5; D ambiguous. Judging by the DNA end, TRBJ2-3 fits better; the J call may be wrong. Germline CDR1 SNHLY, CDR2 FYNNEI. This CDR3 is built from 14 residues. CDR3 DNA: TGTGCCAGCAGTGACATGTATAGCACTCAGCCCCAGTATTTT. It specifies CASSDMYSTQPQYF.

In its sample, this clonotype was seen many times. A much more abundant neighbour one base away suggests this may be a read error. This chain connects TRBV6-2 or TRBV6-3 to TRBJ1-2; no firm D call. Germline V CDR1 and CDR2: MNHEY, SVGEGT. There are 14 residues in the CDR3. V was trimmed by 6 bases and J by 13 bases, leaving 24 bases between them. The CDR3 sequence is CASSSGPMNYGRTF. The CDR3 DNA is TGTGCCAGCAGCTCCGGACCAATGAACTATGGCCGCACCTTC.

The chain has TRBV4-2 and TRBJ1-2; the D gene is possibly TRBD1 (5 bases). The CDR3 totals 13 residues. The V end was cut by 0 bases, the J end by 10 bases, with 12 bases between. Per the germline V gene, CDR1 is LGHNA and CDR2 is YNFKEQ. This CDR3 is CASSQDFRDDYTF. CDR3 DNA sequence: TGTGCCAGCAGCCAAGATTTCAGGGACGACTACACCTTC.

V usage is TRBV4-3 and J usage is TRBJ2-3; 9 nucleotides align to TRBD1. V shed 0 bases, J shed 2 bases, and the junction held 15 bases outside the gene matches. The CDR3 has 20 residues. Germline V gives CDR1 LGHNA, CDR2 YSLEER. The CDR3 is CASSQDSLSGRTGVTDTQYF. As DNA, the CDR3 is TGCGCCAGCAGCCAAGATTCCCTGTCGGGCAGGACAGGGGTCACAGATACGCAGTATTTT.

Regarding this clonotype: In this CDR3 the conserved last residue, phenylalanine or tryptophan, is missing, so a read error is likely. Here the CDR3 DNA reads TGTGCCAGCAGTCCCGTGGGGGGCTCTGTAAACACCATATATTTA. Translated: CASSPVGGSVNTIYL. The chain carries TRBV6-6 and TRBJ1-3, with TRBD1 as a possible D gene (6 bases). The CDR3 has 15 residues. Per the germline V gene, CDR1 is MNHNY and CDR2 is SVGAGI (reference sequence).

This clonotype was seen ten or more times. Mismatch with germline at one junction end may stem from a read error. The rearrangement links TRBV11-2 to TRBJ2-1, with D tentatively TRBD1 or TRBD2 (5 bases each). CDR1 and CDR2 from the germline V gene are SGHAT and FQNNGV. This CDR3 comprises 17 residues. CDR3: CASSLDRGRRFYNEQFF. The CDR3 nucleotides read TGTGCCAGCAGCCTAGATAGGGGCAGGAGGTTCTACAATGAGCAGTTCTTC. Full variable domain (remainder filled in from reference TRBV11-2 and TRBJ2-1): EAGVAQSPRYKIIEKRQSVAFWCNPISGHATLYWYQQILGQGPKLLIQFQNNGVVDDSQLPKDRFSAERLKGVDSTLKIQPAKLEDSAVYLCASSLDRGRRFYNEQFFGPGTRLTVL.

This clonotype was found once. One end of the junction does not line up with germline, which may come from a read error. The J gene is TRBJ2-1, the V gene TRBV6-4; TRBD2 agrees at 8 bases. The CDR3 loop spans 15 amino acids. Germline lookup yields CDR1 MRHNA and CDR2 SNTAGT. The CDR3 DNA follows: TGTGACAGCAGCAAACAAGCGGGAGAGATGAGTGAGCAGTTCTTC. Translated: CDSSKQAGEMSEQFF.

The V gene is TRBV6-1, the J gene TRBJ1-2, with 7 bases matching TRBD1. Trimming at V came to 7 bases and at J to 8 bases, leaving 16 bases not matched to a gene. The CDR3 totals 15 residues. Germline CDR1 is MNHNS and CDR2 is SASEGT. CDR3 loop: CASIVSGTESAGYTF. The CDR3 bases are TGTGCCAGCATAGTTTCCGGGACAGAGTCTGCAGGCTACACCTTC.

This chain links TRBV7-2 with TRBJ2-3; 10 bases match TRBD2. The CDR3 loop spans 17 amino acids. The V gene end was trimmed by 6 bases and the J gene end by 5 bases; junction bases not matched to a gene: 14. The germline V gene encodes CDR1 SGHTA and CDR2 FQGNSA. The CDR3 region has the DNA TGTGCCAGCAGACGGACTAGCGGTTCGGGGGGCATAGATACGCAGTATTTT. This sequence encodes CASRRTSGSGGIDTQYF.

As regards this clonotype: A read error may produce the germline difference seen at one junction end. CDR3 sequence reads: CSVRTGWGMNTEAFF. CDR3 nucleotide sequence: TGCAGCGTTCGGACGGGCTGGGGAATGAACACTGAGGCTTTCTTT. This sequence joins TRBV29-1 and TRBJ1-1; D call uncertain. The CDR3 contains 15 residues. Germline V CDR1 and CDR2: SQVTM, ANQGSEA.

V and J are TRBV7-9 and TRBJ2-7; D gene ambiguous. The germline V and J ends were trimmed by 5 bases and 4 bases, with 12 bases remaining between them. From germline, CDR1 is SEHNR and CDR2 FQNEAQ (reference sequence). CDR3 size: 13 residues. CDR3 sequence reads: CASSREILYEQYF. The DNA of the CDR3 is TGTGCCAGCAGCAGAGAGATACTGTACGAGCAGTACTTC.

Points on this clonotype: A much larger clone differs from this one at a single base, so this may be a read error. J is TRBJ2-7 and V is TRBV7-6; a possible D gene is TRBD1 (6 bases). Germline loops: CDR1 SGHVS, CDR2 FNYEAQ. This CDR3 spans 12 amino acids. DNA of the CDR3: TGTGCCGGCAGCAACAACAGGGCCGAGCAGTACTTC. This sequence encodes CAGSNNRAEQYF. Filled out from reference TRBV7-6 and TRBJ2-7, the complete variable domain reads GAGVSQSPRYKVTKRGQDVALRCDPISGHVSLYWYRQALGQGPEFLTYFNYEAQQDKSGLPNDRFSAERPEGSISTLTIQRTEQRDSAMYRCAGSNNRAEQYFGPGTRLTVT.

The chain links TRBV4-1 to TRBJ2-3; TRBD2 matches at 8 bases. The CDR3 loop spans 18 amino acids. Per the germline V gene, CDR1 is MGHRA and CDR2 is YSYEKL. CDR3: CANSLRVTSGGSTDTQYF. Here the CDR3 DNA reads TGCGCGAACAGCCTTCGTGTCACTAGCGGAGGAAGCACAGATACGCAGTATTTT.

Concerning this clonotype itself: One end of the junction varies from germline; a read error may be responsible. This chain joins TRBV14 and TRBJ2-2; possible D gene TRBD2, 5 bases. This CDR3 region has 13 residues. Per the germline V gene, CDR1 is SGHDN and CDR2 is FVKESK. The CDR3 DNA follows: TGTGCCAGCAACCCTCAGATCACCGGGGAGCTGCTTTTT. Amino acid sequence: CASNPQITGELLF.

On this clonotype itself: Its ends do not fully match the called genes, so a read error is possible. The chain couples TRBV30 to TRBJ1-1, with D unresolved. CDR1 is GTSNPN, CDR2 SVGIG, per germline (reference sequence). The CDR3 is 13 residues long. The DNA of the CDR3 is TGTGCATGGAGATTCGTCATGAACACCGATGCTTTCTTT. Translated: CAWRFVMNTDAFF.

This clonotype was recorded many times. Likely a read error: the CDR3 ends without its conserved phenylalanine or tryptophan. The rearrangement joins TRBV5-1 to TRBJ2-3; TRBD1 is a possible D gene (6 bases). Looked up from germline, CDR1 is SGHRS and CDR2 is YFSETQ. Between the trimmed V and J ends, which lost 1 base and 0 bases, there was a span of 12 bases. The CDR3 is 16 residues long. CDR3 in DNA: TGCGCCAGCAGCTTGAACGGCAGGGGAAGCACAGATACGCAGTATTCT. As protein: CASSLNGRGSTDTQYS.

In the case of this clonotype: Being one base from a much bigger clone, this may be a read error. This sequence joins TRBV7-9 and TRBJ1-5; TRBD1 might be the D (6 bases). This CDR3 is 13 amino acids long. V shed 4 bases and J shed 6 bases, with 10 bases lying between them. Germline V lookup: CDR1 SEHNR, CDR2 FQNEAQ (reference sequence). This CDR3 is CASSSLGGQPQHF. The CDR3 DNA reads TGTGCCAGCAGCTCATTAGGGGGTCAGCCCCAGCATTTT.

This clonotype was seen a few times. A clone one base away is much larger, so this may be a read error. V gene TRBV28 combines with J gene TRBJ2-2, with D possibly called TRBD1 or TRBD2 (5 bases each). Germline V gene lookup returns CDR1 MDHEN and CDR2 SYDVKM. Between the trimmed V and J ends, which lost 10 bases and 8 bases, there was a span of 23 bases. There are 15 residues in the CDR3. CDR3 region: CANSPAGTDVGELFF. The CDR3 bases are TGTGCCAACAGCCCCGCCGGGACGGACGTTGGGGAGCTGTTTTTT.

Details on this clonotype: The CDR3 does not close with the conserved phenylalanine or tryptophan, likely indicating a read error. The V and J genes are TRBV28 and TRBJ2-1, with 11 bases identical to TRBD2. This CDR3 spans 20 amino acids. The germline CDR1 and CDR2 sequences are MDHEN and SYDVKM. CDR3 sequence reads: CASILPQGATSGMAYNEQFL. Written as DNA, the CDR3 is TGTGCCAGCATTTTACCGCAAGGGGCGACTAGCGGGATGGCGTACAATGAGCAGTTCCTC.

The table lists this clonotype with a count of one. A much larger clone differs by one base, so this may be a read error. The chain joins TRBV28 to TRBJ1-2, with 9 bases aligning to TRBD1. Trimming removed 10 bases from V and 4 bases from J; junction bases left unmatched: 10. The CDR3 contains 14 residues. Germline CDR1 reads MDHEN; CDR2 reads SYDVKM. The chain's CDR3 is CANRLLGQGYGYTF. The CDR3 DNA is TGTGCCAACAGGCTCTTGGGACAGGGCTATGGCTACACCTTC.

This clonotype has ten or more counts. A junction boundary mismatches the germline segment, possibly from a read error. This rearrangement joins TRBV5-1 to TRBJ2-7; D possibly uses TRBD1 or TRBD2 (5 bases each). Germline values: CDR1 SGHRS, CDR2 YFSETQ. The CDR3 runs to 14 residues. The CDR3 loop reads CVSSLTGGSYEQYF. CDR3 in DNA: TGCGTCAGCAGCTTGACTGGGGGATCCTACGAGCAGTACTTC. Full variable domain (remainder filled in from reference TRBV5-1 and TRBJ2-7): KAGVTQTPRYLIKTRGQQVTLSCSPISGHRSVSWYQQTPGQGLQFLFEYFSETQRNKGNFPGRFSGRQFSNSRSEMNVSTLELGDSALYLCVSSLTGGSYEQYFGPGTRLTVT.

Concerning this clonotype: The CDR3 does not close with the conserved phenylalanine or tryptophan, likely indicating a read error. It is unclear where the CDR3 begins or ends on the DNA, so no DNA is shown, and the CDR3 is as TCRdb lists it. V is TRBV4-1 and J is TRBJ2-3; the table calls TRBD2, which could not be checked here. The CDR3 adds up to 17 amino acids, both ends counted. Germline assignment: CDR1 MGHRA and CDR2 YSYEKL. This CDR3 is CASSQVPSGGSNPTRYC.

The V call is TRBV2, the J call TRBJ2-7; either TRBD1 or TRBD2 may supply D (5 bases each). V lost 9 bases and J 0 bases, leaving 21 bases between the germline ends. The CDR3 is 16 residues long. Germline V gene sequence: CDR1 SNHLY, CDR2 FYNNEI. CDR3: CASSPPYGAVSYEQYF. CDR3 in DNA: TGTGCCAGTAGTCCCCCGTACGGGGCGGTCTCCTACGAGCAGTACTTC.

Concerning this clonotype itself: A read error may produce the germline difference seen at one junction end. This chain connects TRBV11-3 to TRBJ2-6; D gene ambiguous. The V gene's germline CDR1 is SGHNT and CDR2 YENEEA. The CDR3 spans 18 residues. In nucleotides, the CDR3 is TGTGTCAGCAGGAGCTGGATACCAAATCTCTCTGGGGCCAACGTCCTGACTTTC. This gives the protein CVSRSWIPNLSGANVLTF. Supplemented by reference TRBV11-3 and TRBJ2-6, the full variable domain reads EAGVVQSPRYKIIEKKQPVAFWCNPISGHNTLYWYLQNLGQGPELLIRYENEEAVDDSQLPKDRFSAERLKGVDSTLKIQPAELGDSAVYLCVSRSWIPNLSGANVLTFGAGSRLTVL.

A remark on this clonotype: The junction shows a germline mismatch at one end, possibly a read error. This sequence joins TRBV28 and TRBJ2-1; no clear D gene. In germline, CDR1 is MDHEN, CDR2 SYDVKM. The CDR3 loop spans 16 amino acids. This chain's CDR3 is CAGSLLGLGSYNEQFF. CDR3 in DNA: TGTGCCGGCAGTTTACTCGGCCTCGGGTCCTACAATGAGCAGTTCTTC.